This TCR beta chain derives from a study of T cell responses to AZD1222 COVID-19 vaccine. Findings of the study overall: Among the donors, most were white British and more were female, and clonal diversity was possibly underestimated. The number of AZD1222 recipients seropositive at baseline was only five or six. Recipients of two AZD1222 doses showed rising Spike-specific TCR breadth and depth.

As regards this clone: Its antigen is still unknown. One end of the junction fails to match germline, which may point to a read error.

Germline CDR1 MNHEY, CDR2 SVGAGI. The CDR3 loop spans 14 amino acids. The table came from immunoSEQ multiplex PCR; TCRdb's copy has only in-frame clones and leaves some out. The repertoire includes 75,000 to 80,000 clones, 70% to 80% of them detected once, and roughly 29% sits in the top ten. This TCR was sampled from an adult who received the MenACWY meningococcal vaccine as a control. The chain joins TRBV6-5 to TRBJ2-7; D perhaps matches TRBD2 (6 bases). The sample consisted of peripheral blood, taken 28 days after the second dose of the MenACWY control vaccine. The CDR3 DNA reads as TGTGCCAGCAGTGACTCGGGAGAAGGCTACGAGCAGTACTTC. Amino acid sequence: CASSDSGEGYEQYF.